These T cell receptor beta chains were read from a single sample in a study of early T cells in non-severe SARS-CoV-2 infection. Each CDR3 protein is one row after TCRdb ran MiXCR on the 5' RACE reads. The table lists around 64,000 distinct CDR3 sequences, over 9.5% of them singletons. Material: whole blood, obtained at baseline. These receptors all come from an adult who was a healthcare worker with PCR-confirmed SARS-CoV-2 infection or an uninfected control (not recorded which). CDR3s include the opening cysteine and the closing phenylalanine or tryptophan. D genes are given only for firm matches. The listing skips clone size in some rows; elsewhere it reads once, few, many or a size class.

>many|-|TRBV4-1|TRBJ2-2
CASSQVIEETDTGELFF
TGCGCCAGCAGCCAAGTAATCGAAGAAACCGACACCGGGGAGCTGTTTTTT
>many|-|TRBV9|TRBJ1-1
CASSVAGVLGTEAFF
TGTGCCAGCAGCGTAGCTGGGGTGCTTGGCACTGAAGCTTTCTTT
>few|-|TRBV11-2|TRBJ2-3
CASRAGQQLTFTDTQYF
TGTGCCAGCAGGGCGGGACAGCAGTTGACCTTCACAGATACGCAGTATTTT
>-|-|TRBV7-9|TRBJ2-1
CASSPRPLSRDNEQFF
TGTGCCAGCAGCCCCAGACCCTTATCGAGGGACAATGAGCAGTTCTTC
>few|TRBD2|TRBV5-1|TRBJ2-1
CASSPQAGAHNEQFF
TGCGCCAGCAGCCCCCAAGCGGGAGCACACAATGAGCAGTTCTTC
>-|TRBD2|TRBV29-1|TRBJ2-3
CSVVTSADTQYF
TGCAGCGTCGTAACTAGCGCAGATACGCAGTATTTT
>-|-|TRBV5-5|TRBJ1-6
CASSSHGQSYNSPLHF
TGTGCCAGCAGCTCGCACGGACAGAGCTATAATTCACCCCTCCACTTT
>-|TRBD2|TRBV12-3/TRBV12-4|TRBJ2-7
CASSLSGNEQYF
TGTGCCAGCAGTTTAAGCGGGAACGAGCAGTACTTC
>-|-|TRBV7-9|TRBJ2-7
CASSEKRDEQYF
TGTGCCAGCAGCGAGAAAAGGGACGAGCAGTACTTC
>few|-|TRBV7-9|TRBJ2-7
CASSFGTYYEQYF
TGTGCCAGCAGTTTTGGGACGTACTACGAGCAGTACTTC
>-|-|TRBV29-1|TRBJ1-1
CSAQGTEAFF
TGCAGCGCCCAGGGAACTGAAGCTTTCTTT
>few|TRBD2|TRBV6-6|TRBJ2-3
CASRNSGGRRNTQYF
TGTGCCAGCAGAAATAGCGGGGGCCGAAGAAATACGCAGTATTTT
>many|TRBD2|TRBV14|TRBJ2-5
CASSQGALLAELETQYF
TGTGCCAGCAGCCAAGGCGCCTTACTAGCGGAACTGGAGACCCAGTACTTC
>few|TRBD1|TRBV28|TRBJ1-5
CASRTTGGNQPQHF
TGTGCCAGCAGGACGACAGGGGGCAATCAGCCCCAGCATTTT
>few|-|TRBV27|TRBJ1-5
CASSLTGYGNQPQHF
TGTGCCAGCAGTTTAACGGGGTATGGCAATCAGCCCCAGCATTTT
>-|TRBD2|TRBV10-1|TRBJ2-1
CASSEGSGGYNEQFF
TGCGCCAGCAGTGAGGGAAGCGGGGGCTACAATGAGCAGTTCTTC
>-|TRBD1|TRBV7-2|TRBJ1-3
CASSPGQGAGNTIYF
TGTGCCAGCAGCCCCGGACAGGGTGCTGGAAACACCATATATTTT
>few|TRBD1|TRBV6-5|TRBJ1-6
CASSYGAGQGYSPLHF
TGTGCCAGCAGTTATGGGGCGGGACAGGGGTATTCACCCCTCCACTTT
>-|TRBD1|TRBV11-3|TRBJ2-1
CASSLGQGSYNEQFF
TGTGCCAGCAGCTTAGGACAGGGATCCTACAATGAGCAGTTCTTC
>many|-|TRBV20-1|TRBJ2-4
CSARVGGTGVGNIQYF
TGCAGTGCTAGAGTTGGGGGAACGGGGGTCGGAAACATTCAGTACTTC
>-|TRBD2|TRBV24-1|TRBJ2-3
CATSDPNGLARTDTQYF
TGTGCCACCAGTGATCCCAATGGACTAGCTAGGACAGATACGCAGTATTTT
>few|TRBD2|TRBV6-2/TRBV6-3|TRBJ2-3
CASSTRGGLAYLDTQYF
TGTGCCAGCAGCACCCGAGGCGGACTAGCGTATCTGGATACGCAGTATTTT
>few|-|TRBV18|TRBJ2-1
CASSPAIGGLRSEQFF
TGTGCCAGCTCACCAGCGATTGGTGGGCTTCGATCTGAGCAGTTCTTC
>-|-|TRBV7-9|TRBJ1-1
CASSLPNGGRGNTEAFF
TGTGCCAGCAGCTTACCGAACGGTGGGCGGGGGAACACTGAAGCTTTCTTT
>few|-|TRBV6-1|TRBJ2-2
CASSEIPTGELFF
TGTGCCAGCAGTGAGATCCCCACCGGGGAGCTGTTTTTT
>many|TRBD1|TRBV7-2|TRBJ2-3
CASSLWTGRGTDTQYF
TGTGCCAGCAGCCTATGGACAGGGAGAGGCACAGATACGCAGTATTTT
>-|TRBD1|TRBV12-3/TRBV12-4|TRBJ2-3
CASSSTGTGYTDTQYF
TGTGCCAGCAGTTCTACCGGGACAGGGTACACAGATACGCAGTATTTT
>many|-|TRBV24-1|TRBJ2-1
CATSDFRPSSYNEQFF
TGTGCCACCAGTGATTTCCGACCGAGCTCCTACAATGAGCAGTTCTTC
>-|-|TRBV4-3|TRBJ1-1
CASSQAYPRSNTEAFF
TGCGCCAGCAGCCAAGCATACCCTAGGTCGAACACTGAAGCTTTCTTT
>many|-|TRBV12-3/TRBV12-4|TRBJ2-3
CASSPPGLATDTQYF
TGTGCCAGCAGTCCGCCGGGACTCGCCACAGATACGCAGTATTTT
>-|-|TRBV7-8|TRBJ2-2
CASSVQTALTAGELFF
TGTGCCAGCAGCGTACAGACAGCACTAACCGCCGGGGAGCTGTTTTTT
>many|TRBD1|TRBV5-1|TRBJ2-1
CASSLVQGGNEQFF
TGCGCCAGCAGCTTGGTACAGGGGGGAAATGAGCAGTTCTTC
>-|-|TRBV12-3/TRBV12-4|TRBJ1-2
CASRALANYGYTF
TGTGCCAGCAGGGCCCTAGCTAACTATGGCTACACCTTC
>few|TRBD2|TRBV5-1|TRBJ2-3
CACSGLADTDTQYF
TGCGCCTGCTCAGGACTAGCGGACACAGATACGCAGTATTTT
>-|-|TRBV29-1|TRBJ2-1
CSAERQADNEQFF
TGCAGCGCCGAGAGACAGGCCGACAATGAGCAGTTCTTC
>-|TRBD1|TRBV10-1|TRBJ2-3
CASGDRVTDTQYF
TGCGCCAGCGGGGACAGGGTCACAGATACGCAGTATTTT
>-|-|TRBV5-1|TRBJ2-7
CASSLGDGPYEQYF
TGCGCCAGCAGCTTAGGGGACGGACCCTACGAGCAGTACTTC
>-|TRBD2|TRBV20-1|TRBJ2-7
CSALLAGAYEQYF
TGCAGTGCCCTACTAGCGGGGGCCTACGAGCAGTACTTC
>-|-|TRBV29-1|TRBJ1-1
CSVIVHMNTEAFF
TGCAGCGTTATAGTCCACATGAACACTGAAGCTTTCTTT
>-|TRBD2|TRBV7-6|TRBJ2-7
CASSHGGERYEQYF
TGTGCCAGCAGCCACGGGGGGGAGAGGTACGAGCAGTACTTC
>-|-|TRBV21-1|TRBJ1-5
CADGQPQHF
TGTGCCGACGGACAGCCCCAGCATTTT
>-|-|TRBV7-6|TRBJ2-2
CASSFMWNTGELFF
TGTGCCAGCAGTTTCATGTGGAACACCGGGGAGCTGTTTTTT
>-|-|TRBV18|TRBJ1-1
CASSRAQAYTEAFF
TGTGCCAGCTCACGCGCTCAGGCGTACACTGAAGCTTTCTTT
>many|-|TRBV5-1|TRBJ1-1
CASRLAGVGEAFF
TGCGCCAGCAGGCTTGCAGGGGTGGGTGAAGCTTTCTTT
>-|-|TRBV18|TRBJ2-5
CASQMGEETQYF
TGTGCCAGCCAAATGGGAGAAGAGACCCAGTACTTC
>-|TRBD2|TRBV6-4|TRBJ2-3
CASSDSSGGATDTQYF
TGTGCCAGCAGTGACTCAAGCGGGGGGGCGACAGATACGCAGTATTTT
>-|-|TRBV9|TRBJ2-2
CASSVAGRTNTGELFF
TGTGCCAGCAGCGTAGCGGGGAGGACGAACACCGGGGAGCTGTTTTTT
>-|-|TRBV4-2|TRBJ2-3
CASSGGASTDTQYF
TGTGCCAGCAGCGGGGGAGCTAGCACAGATACGCAGTATTTT
>few|-|TRBV29-1|TRBJ2-4
CSVVGSDGNIQYF
TGCAGCGTTGTGGGGTCAGATGGAAACATTCAGTACTTC
>-|TRBD1|TRBV2|TRBJ1-1
CASSFLQGVLNTEAFF
TGTGCCAGCAGTTTCTTACAGGGGGTGTTGAACACTGAAGCTTTCTTT
>few|-|TRBV4-1|TRBJ2-1
CASSQVGKSRYNEQFF
TGCGCCAGCAGCCAAGTGGGTAAATCCCGGTACAATGAGCAGTTCTTC